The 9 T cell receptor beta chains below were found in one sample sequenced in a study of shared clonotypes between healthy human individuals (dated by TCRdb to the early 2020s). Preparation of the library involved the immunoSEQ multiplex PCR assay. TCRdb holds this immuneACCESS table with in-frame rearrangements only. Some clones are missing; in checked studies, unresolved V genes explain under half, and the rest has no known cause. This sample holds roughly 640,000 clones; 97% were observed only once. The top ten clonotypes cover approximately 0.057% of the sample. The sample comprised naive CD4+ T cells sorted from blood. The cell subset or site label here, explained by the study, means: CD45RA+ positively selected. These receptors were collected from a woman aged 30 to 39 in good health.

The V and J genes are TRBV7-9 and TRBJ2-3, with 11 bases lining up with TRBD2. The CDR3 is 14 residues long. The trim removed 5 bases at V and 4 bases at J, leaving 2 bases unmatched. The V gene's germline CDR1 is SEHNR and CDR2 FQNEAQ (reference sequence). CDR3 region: CASSAGLAADTQYF. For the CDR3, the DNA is TGTGCCAGCAGCGCGGGACTAGCGGCAGATACGCAGTATTTT.

The CDR3 reads CASNMAGGPREQFF. The DNA of the CDR3 is TGTGCCAGCAATATGGCGGGAGGGCCGAGGGAGCAGTTCTTC. The rearrangement joins TRBV28 to TRBJ2-1; TRBD2 agrees at 9 bases. Germline V gene sequence: CDR1 MDHEN, CDR2 SYDVKM. The CDR3 has 14 residues. The J segment lost 10 bases and the V segment lost 7 bases, leaving 11 bases of the junction unmatched.

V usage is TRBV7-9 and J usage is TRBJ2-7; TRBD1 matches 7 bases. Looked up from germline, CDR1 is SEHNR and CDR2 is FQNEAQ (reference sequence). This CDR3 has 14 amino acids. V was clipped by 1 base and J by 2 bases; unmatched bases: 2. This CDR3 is CASSLDGTAYEQYF. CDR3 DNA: TGTGCCAGCAGCTTAGACGGGACAGCCTACGAGCAGTACTTC.

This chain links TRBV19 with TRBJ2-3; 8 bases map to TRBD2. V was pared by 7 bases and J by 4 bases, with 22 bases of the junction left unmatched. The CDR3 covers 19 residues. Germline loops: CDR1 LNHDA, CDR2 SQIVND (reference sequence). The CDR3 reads CASTKRGLLAAPPADTQYF. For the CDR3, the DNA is TGTGCCAGTACCAAAAGGGGATTACTAGCGGCCCCGCCCGCAGATACGCAGTATTTT.

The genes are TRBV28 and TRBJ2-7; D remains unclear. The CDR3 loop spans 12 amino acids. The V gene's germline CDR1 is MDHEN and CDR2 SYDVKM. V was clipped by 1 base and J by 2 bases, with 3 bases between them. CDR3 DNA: TGTGCCAGCAGTTTATTTACCTACGAGCAGTACTTC. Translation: CASSLFTYEQYF.

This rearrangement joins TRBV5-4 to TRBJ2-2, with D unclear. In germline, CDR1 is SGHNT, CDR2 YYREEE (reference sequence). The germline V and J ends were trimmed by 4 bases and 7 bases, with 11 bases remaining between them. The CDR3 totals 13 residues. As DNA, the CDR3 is TGTGCCAGCAGCACCCTTTTCGACGGGGAGCTGTTTTTT. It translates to CASSTLFDGELFF.

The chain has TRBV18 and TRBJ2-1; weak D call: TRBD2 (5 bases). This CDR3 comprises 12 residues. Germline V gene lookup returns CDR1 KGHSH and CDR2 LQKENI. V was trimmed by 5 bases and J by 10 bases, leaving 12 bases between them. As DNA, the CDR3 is TGTGCCAGCTCAGCGACTAATCCCGAGCAGTTCTTC. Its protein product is CASSATNPEQFF.

The CDR3 DNA is TGTGCCAGCAGCTTGCGGGGGGTTCTGTACCAAGAGACCCAGTACTTC. Translation gives CASSLRGVLYQETQYF. This rearrangement joins TRBV5-8 to TRBJ2-5, with 7 positions matching TRBD2. The length of the CDR3 is 16 residues. Germline V lookup: CDR1 SGHTS, CDR2 YDEGEE. J lost 0 bases, V lost 1 base, and 6 bases had no gene match.

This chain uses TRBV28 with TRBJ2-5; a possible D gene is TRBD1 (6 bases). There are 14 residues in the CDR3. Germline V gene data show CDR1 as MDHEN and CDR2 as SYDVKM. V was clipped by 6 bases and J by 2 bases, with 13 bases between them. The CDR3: CASSTGQSQETQYF. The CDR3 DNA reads TGTGCCAGCAGCACGGGACAATCACAAGAGACCCAGTACTTC.